This T cell receptor beta chain was sequenced for a study of identical twins. The study, taken as a whole, reports: Invariant populations such as MAIT and iNKT cells could partly muddle zero-insertion analyses. The study found weaker excess twin sharing in beta out-of-frame sequences.

Unique molecular identifiers were in the cDNA, with template-switch universal primer binding. One entry per CDR3 protein, called by TCRdb with MiXCR from the 5' RACE reads. This table holds hundreds of thousands of distinct CDR3 sequences, about 12% found once. From germline, CDR1 is SGHVS and CDR2 FQNEAQ. The CDR3 extends over 18 amino acids. Trimming removed 5 bases from V and 2 bases from J; junction bases left unmatched: 12. This clonotype was found many times. Its antigen is not identified. In addition, the sample was reused for a study of yellow fever vaccine responses in identical twins. Per that study: Twins' vaccine T cell responses reportedly seemed partly convergent and partly personalized.

The chain recombines TRBV7-8 with TRBJ2-5; TRBD1 agrees at 12 bases. This TCR came from a woman between 18 and 30 years old in good health. Sequencing used CD8+ T cells sorted from blood. CDR3 sequence reads: CASSAQPGQGAEQETQYF. For the CDR3, the DNA is TGTGCCAGCAGCGCCCAGCCGGGACAGGGGGCTGAACAAGAGACCCAGTACTTC.